This is a list of T cell receptor beta chains from one sample in a study of T cell repertoires in cytomegalovirus infection. TCRdb reanalysed the reads using MiXCR and keeps one entry per CDR3 protein. This table holds fewer than 200,000 distinct CDR3 sequences, 14% found once. Sequencing was done on a sample of PBMCs. Source of these receptors: a human donor in good health (CMV status not recorded). Some clones in this sample may be carry-over from other donors' samples. Both conserved end residues are part of each CDR3. The order of the fields is D gene, clone size, J gene, V gene, CDR3 length, CDR3 protein, CDR3 DNA. The D gene is left open where the match is weak. Size tells how often a clone was seen (once, few, many) or the class of an expanded clone, and some rows leave it out.

-	many	TRBJ2-5	TRBV28	14	CASSLSPVEETQYF	TGTGCCAGCAGTTTATCCCCCGTCGAGGAGACCCAGTACTTC
-	many	TRBJ2-2	TRBV7-2	14	CASSLNGVGGELFF	TGTGCCAGCAGCTTAAACGGGGTGGGCGGGGAGCTGTTTTTT
-	many	TRBJ2-7	TRBV4-1	15	CASSRGITGSYEQYF	TGCGCCAGCAGCCGAGGGATTACCGGCTCCTACGAGCAGTACTTC
-	many	TRBJ2-1	TRBV11-2	16	CASSLGTGRSYNEQFF	TGTGCCAGCAGCTTAGGAACGGGACGCTCCTACAATGAGCAGTTCTTC
-	few	TRBJ2-1	TRBV6-5	16	CASSYSRGVTYNEQFF	TGTGCCAGCAGTTACTCGCGGGGAGTAACCTACAATGAGCAGTTCTTC
-	-	TRBJ1-2	TRBV6-2/TRBV6-3	14	CASSYSRDRSGYTF	TGTGCCAGCAGTTACTCCCGGGATCGAAGCGGCTACACCTTC
-	many	TRBJ2-7	TRBV7-2	15	CASSLDSSNPPEQYF	TGTGCCAGCAGCTTAGACAGTTCCAACCCACCCGAGCAGTACTTC
TRBD1	-	TRBJ2-1	TRBV28	14	CASSRDRVLNEQFF	TGTGCCAGCAGCCGGGACAGGGTATTAAATGAGCAGTTCTTC
-	many	TRBJ1-6	TRBV5-4	15	CASSYAGVANSPLHF	TGTGCCAGCAGCTACGCAGGGGTGGCCAATTCACCCCTCCACTTT
TRBD1	-	TRBJ1-6	TRBV5-6	14	CASSLLRGLSPLHF	TGTGCCAGCAGCTTACTCAGGGGGCTTTCACCCCTCCACTTT
TRBD2	-	TRBJ2-2	TRBV5-5	16	CASSPILAGATGELFF	TGTGCCAGCAGCCCTATCCTAGCGGGGGCCACCGGGGAGCTGTTTTTT
-	many	TRBJ1-1	TRBV11-2	14	CASSVPGLDTEAFF	TGTGCCAGCAGTGTTCCAGGGCTGGACACTGAAGCTTTCTTT
-	few	TRBJ2-3	TRBV7-9	12	CASSPWTEAQYF	TGTGCCAGCAGCCCCTGGACCGAAGCGCAGTATTTT
TRBD1	-	TRBJ1-1	TRBV5-1	17	CASSLAGDRLLNTEAFF	TGCGCCAGCAGCTTGGCCGGGGACAGACTTTTGAACACTGAAGCTTTCTTT
TRBD1	few	TRBJ2-5	TRBV2	13	CASGGQNQETQYF	TGTGCCAGCGGGGGACAGAACCAAGAGACCCAGTACTTC
TRBD2	many	TRBJ2-7	TRBV6-5	16	CASSYGLAGRASEQYF	TGTGCCAGCAGTTACGGGTTAGCGGGGAGGGCTAGCGAGCAGTACTTC
TRBD2	-	TRBJ2-5	TRBV27	15	CASSPSRENQETQYF	TGTGCCAGCAGTCCATCGCGGGAGAACCAAGAGACCCAGTACTTC
-	-	TRBJ1-2	TRBV28	13	CASREGVPYGYTF	TGTGCCAGCAGAGAAGGGGTCCCCTATGGCTACACCTTC
TRBD1	many	TRBJ1-4	TRBV4-3	15	CASSPRTGGYEKLFF	TGCGCCAGCAGCCCCCGGACAGGGGGGTATGAAAAACTGTTTTTT
TRBD2	many	TRBJ2-7	TRBV12-3/TRBV12-4	16	CASSFRLAGGPYEQYF	TGTGCCAGCAGTTTCCGACTAGCGGGAGGCCCCTACGAGCAGTACTTC
TRBD1	many	TRBJ1-1	TRBV12-3/TRBV12-4	15	CASSPLGQGAIEAFF	TGTGCCAGCAGTCCCTTGGGACAGGGGGCAATTGAAGCTTTCTTT
TRBD1	once	TRBJ2-3	TRBV27	15	CASRGWDSRTDTQYF	TGTGCCAGCAGGGGATGGGACAGCCGCACAGATACGCAGTATTTT
TRBD2	-	TRBJ2-2	TRBV29-1	18	CSVVGLSSGSSVTGELFF	TGCAGCGTTGTCGGACTATCTAGCGGGAGTTCGGTCACCGGGGAGCTGTTTTTT
TRBD1	-	TRBJ1-1	TRBV20-1	15	CSARAGGQGANEAFF	TGCAGTGCTAGAGCCGGGGGACAGGGAGCCAACGAAGCTTTCTTT
TRBD1	-	TRBJ2-1	TRBV6-2/TRBV6-3	15	CASIPGGQGYNEQFF	TGTGCCAGCATCCCTGGGGGACAGGGCTACAATGAGCAGTTCTTC
-	many	TRBJ2-1	TRBV7-9	15	CASSPTSLANDEQFF	TGTGCCAGCAGCCCGACTAGTCTAGCCAACGATGAGCAGTTCTTC
-	-	TRBJ1-2	TRBV29-1	13	CSVTSTTDYGYTF	TGCAGCGTCACCTCGACAACGGACTATGGCTACACCTTC
-	many	TRBJ2-7	TRBV4-1	14	CASSQEWGTYEQYF	TGCGCCAGCAGCCAAGAGTGGGGGACCTACGAGCAGTACTTC
-	once	TRBJ1-1	TRBV7-8	13	CASSLGAEAEAFF	TGTGCCAGCAGCTTAGGAGCGGAGGCTGAAGCTTTCTTT
TRBD2	-	TRBJ2-5	TRBV29-1	17	CSVEIGLAGAYLETQYF	TGCAGCGTTGAAATCGGCCTAGCGGGAGCCTACTTGGAGACCCAGTACTTC
-	-	TRBJ2-7	TRBV3-1	14	CASSQGRWTYEQYF	TGTGCCAGCAGCCAAGGTCGCTGGACCTACGAGCAGTACTTC
TRBD1	many	TRBJ2-7	TRBV28	17	CASWRDRGVPLTYEQYF	TGTGCCAGCTGGCGGGACAGGGGTGTTCCCCTTACCTACGAGCAGTACTTC
TRBD2	-	TRBJ2-5	TRBV14	22	CASSPWARGTSGNLPAQETQYF	TGTGCCAGCAGCCCGTGGGCCAGAGGGACTAGCGGGAACTTACCCGCTCAAGAGACCCAGTACTTC
-	-	TRBJ1-1	TRBV28	11	CASKVTAEAFF	TGTGCCAGCAAGGTAACCGCTGAAGCTTTCTTT
-	many	TRBJ2-3	TRBV5-4	15	CASSLETEKADTQYF	TGTGCCAGCAGCTTGGAAACAGAAAAGGCAGATACGCAGTATTTT
-	many	TRBJ1-5	TRBV11-2	13	CASSLELGQPQHF	TGTGCCAGCAGCTTAGAACTAGGGCAGCCCCAGCATTTT
-	many	TRBJ2-6	TRBV28	17	CASSFWDSAKKANVLTF	TGTGCCAGCAGTTTTTGGGACTCCGCTAAAAAGGCCAACGTCCTGACTTTC
-	-	TRBJ2-7	TRBV4-2	13	CASSQLSAYEQYF	TGTGCCAGCAGCCAACTCTCGGCCTACGAGCAGTACTTC
TRBD2	many	TRBJ2-1	TRBV11-1	15	CASSTEREGNNEQFF	TGTGCCAGCAGCACCGAGCGGGAGGGAAACAATGAGCAGTTCTTC
-	many	TRBJ1-1	TRBV7-8	12	CASSAAGSEAFF	TGTGCCAGCAGCGCAGCGGGCTCTGAAGCTTTCTTT
-	many	TRBJ1-6	TRBV7-6	13	CASRSLDRQPLHF	TGTGCCAGCAGATCTCTGGACCGCCAGCCCCTCCACTTT
TRBD1	-	TRBJ2-5	TRBV18	15	CASSPEGTGQETQYF	TGTGCCAGCTCACCAGAGGGGACAGGCCAAGAGACCCAGTACTTC